This T cell receptor (beta chain) is drawn from a study of blood T cell repertoires in COVID-19. As for the study in general: COVID-19 samples, acute and convalescent, were from the United States, Italy and Spain. The analysed material was cDNA or gDNA that came from T cells, B-cell-depleted T cells, or PBMCs.

Losses at the gene ends were 3 bases for V and 1 base for J; bases not matched to a gene: 8. Germline V gene sequence: CDR1 LGHDT, CDR2 YNNKEL (reference sequence). The CDR3 totals 16 residues. There are a few counts of this clone. Profiled with immunoSEQ multiplex PCR; TCRdb holds only in-frame clones, not every one. The sample has some 150,000 clones, 78% seen once. J is TRBJ1-1 and V is TRBV3-1 (or the pseudogene TRBV3-2); 7 bases are a match to TRBD1. The sample consisted of peripheral blood. This clonotype was obtained from a woman of 80 years or more with acute or convalescent COVID-19. The DNA of the CDR3 is TGTGCCAGCAGCCAGGGGGTCCACAGGGGGAACACTGAAGCTTTCTTT. This translates into CASSQGVHRGNTEAFF.